This T cell receptor beta chain is drawn from a study of blood T cell repertoires in COVID-19. Whole-study context: The origin of the acute and convalescent COVID-19 samples was the United States, Italy and Spain.

Original processing notes: Reference gene primers were amplified, and this amplification served to estimate nucleated cell counts. Assay used: immunoSEQ multiplex PCR; TCRdb lists only in-frame clones, some missing. D and trimming were read from the DNA, whereas the V and J calls and clone size are those reported in that table. Here the sample spans 190,000 or so clones, roughly three quarters being singletons. This clone occurred once. V was cut by 0 bases and J by 4 bases, with 13 bases left in between. The length of the CDR3 is 15 residues. Germline V CDR1 and CDR2: MNHNY, SVGAGI (reference sequence).

The specimen was peripheral blood. This clonotype originated in a woman over 75 with COVID-19, enrolled during active disease. The chain uses TRBV6-6 and TRBJ2-7; D perhaps matches TRBD2 (7 bases). CDR3 sequence (DNA): TGTGCCAGCAGTTACTCCGGGGGGCGATTATACGAGCAGTACTTC. The encoded protein is CASSYSGGRLYEQYF.